These T cell receptor beta chains were read from a single sample in a study of shared clonotypes between healthy human individuals. The assay was immunoSEQ multiplex PCR, and TCRdb's table has in-frame clones only and misses some. The table includes roughly 1.4 million clones, approximately 98.5% detected once. The specimen sequenced was naive CD4+ T cells sorted from blood. These receptors all come from a man aged 25-45 years in good health. The CDR3 runs from the conserved cysteine through the conserved F or W. The D gene is left open where the match is weak. Clone size is shown for a subset of rows, as once, few, many or a class of expanded clone.

v_call: TRBV6-6; j_call: TRBJ2-1; d_call: TRBD2; clone_size: NA; cdr3_aa: CASGLAALSEQFF; cdr3_nt: TGTGCCAGCGGGCTAGCGGCACTAAGTGAGCAGTTCTTC
v_call: TRBV21-1; j_call: TRBJ1-2; d_call: NA; clone_size: NA; cdr3_aa: CASSVVRPTGGYTF; cdr3_nt: TGTGCCAGCAGCGTTGTCAGGCCCACGGGTGGCTACACCTTC
v_call: TRBV7-2; j_call: TRBJ1-1; d_call: NA; clone_size: NA; cdr3_aa: CASRLPNTEAFF; cdr3_nt: TGTGCCAGCAGACTACCGAACACTGAAGCTTTCTTT
v_call: TRBV6-5; j_call: TRBJ2-7; d_call: NA; clone_size: few; cdr3_aa: CASSYSSNIAYEQYF; cdr3_nt: TGTGCCAGCAGTTACTCGAGCAACATCGCCTACGAGCAGTACTTC
v_call: TRBV6-5; j_call: TRBJ2-1; d_call: TRBD1; clone_size: NA; cdr3_aa: CASRPGTALYNEQFF; cdr3_nt: TGTGCCAGCAGACCGGGGACAGCTCTCTACAATGAGCAGTTCTTC
v_call: TRBV5-1; j_call: TRBJ2-1; d_call: NA; clone_size: NA; cdr3_aa: CASSLVGVPPGNEQFF; cdr3_nt: TGCGCCAGCAGCTTGGTGGGAGTACCACCTGGCAATGAGCAGTTCTTC
v_call: TRBV15; j_call: TRBJ2-7; d_call: NA; clone_size: NA; cdr3_aa: CATSSGNRRSYEQYF; cdr3_nt: TGTGCCACCAGCAGCGGTAACAGGCGCTCCTACGAGCAGTACTTC
v_call: TRBV27; j_call: TRBJ1-5; d_call: TRBD1; clone_size: NA; cdr3_aa: CASSKRQGLGVNQPQHF; cdr3_nt: TGTGCCAGCAGTAAACGACAGGGGTTAGGGGTCAATCAGCCCCAGCATTTT
v_call: TRBV18; j_call: TRBJ2-5; d_call: NA; clone_size: NA; cdr3_aa: CASSNDGETQYF; cdr3_nt: TGTGCCAGCTCAAACGACGGAGAGACCCAGTACTTC
v_call: TRBV18; j_call: TRBJ2-5; d_call: NA; clone_size: NA; cdr3_aa: CASSPLRQGKETQYF; cdr3_nt: TGTGCCAGCTCACCGTTGCGCCAGGGCAAAGAGACCCAGTACTTC
v_call: TRBV4-3; j_call: TRBJ2-4; d_call: NA; clone_size: NA; cdr3_aa: CASSVIRGSKNIQYF; cdr3_nt: TGCGCCAGCAGCGTTATTAGGGGGTCCAAAAACATTCAGTACTTC
v_call: TRBV13; j_call: TRBJ2-7; d_call: NA; clone_size: NA; cdr3_aa: CASSAGPASSYEQYF; cdr3_nt: TGTGCCAGCAGCGCCGGACCAGCCTCATCCTACGAGCAGTACTTC
v_call: TRBV7-2; j_call: TRBJ2-7; d_call: NA; clone_size: NA; cdr3_aa: CASSYGPSSYEQYF; cdr3_nt: TGTGCCAGCAGCTACGGGCCGAGCTCCTACGAGCAGTACTTC
v_call: TRBV7-2; j_call: TRBJ2-3; d_call: TRBD2; clone_size: once; cdr3_aa: CASSLGLAGVTDTQYF; cdr3_nt: TGTGCCAGCAGCTTGGGACTAGCGGGAGTAACAGATACGCAGTATTTT
v_call: TRBV27; j_call: TRBJ1-5; d_call: TRBD1; clone_size: NA; cdr3_aa: CASSLEQGARQPQHF; cdr3_nt: TGTGCCAGCAGTTTAGAACAGGGGGCGCGGCAGCCCCAGCATTTT
v_call: TRBV5-4; j_call: TRBJ2-5; d_call: TRBD1; clone_size: NA; cdr3_aa: CASSLGGQGAWETQYF; cdr3_nt: TGTGCCAGCAGCCTGGGGGGACAGGGGGCATGGGAGACCCAGTACTTC